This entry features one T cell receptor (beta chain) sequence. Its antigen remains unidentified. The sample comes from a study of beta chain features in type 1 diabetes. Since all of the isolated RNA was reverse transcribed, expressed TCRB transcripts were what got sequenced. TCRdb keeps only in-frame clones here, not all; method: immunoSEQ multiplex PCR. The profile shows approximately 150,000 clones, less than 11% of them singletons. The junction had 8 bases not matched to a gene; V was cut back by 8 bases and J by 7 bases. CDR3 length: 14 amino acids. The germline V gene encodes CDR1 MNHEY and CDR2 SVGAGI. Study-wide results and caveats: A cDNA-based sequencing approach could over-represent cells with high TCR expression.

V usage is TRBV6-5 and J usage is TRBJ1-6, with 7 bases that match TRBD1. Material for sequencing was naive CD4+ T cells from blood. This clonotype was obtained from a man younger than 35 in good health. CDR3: CASSPTGKNSPLHF. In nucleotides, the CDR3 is TGTGCCAGCTCTCCGACAGGGAAAAATTCACCCCTCCACTTT.